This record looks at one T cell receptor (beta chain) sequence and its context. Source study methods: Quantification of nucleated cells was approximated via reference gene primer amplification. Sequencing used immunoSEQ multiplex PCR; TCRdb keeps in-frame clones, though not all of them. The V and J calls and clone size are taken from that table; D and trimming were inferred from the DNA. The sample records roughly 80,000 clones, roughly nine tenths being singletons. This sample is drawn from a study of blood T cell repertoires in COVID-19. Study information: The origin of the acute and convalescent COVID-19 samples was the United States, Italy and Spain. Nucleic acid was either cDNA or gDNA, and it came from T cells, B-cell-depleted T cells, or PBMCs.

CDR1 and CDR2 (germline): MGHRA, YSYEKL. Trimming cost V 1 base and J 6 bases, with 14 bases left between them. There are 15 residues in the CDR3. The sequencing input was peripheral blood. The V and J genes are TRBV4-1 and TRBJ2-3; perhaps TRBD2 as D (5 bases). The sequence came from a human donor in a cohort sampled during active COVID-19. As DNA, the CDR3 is TGCGCCAGCAGCCAAGGTTTGGCGGGTACCGATACGCAGTATTTT. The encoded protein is CASSQGLAGTDTQYF.